Presented here are 27 T cell receptor beta chains from one specimen sequenced in a study of vaccination effects on CD4 cells after COVID-19. Produced via immunoSEQ multiplex PCR; TCRdb's table is partial and in-frame only. Counted here are over 25,000 clones, roughly four fifths occurring once; the ten biggest clones make up around 13%. For these TCRs, the target antigens are not known. Ahead of sequencing, the ViraFEST assay grew antigen-specific CD4+ T cells using viral peptide pools. Isolating CD4+ T cells followed 9 to 10 days of culture. The participants, recipients of two vaccine doses, got either BNT162b2 or mRNA-1273. Here the sequenced sample was CD4+ T cells from PBMCs cultured with HCoV-229E spike peptides, taken after COVID-19 vaccination. These receptors originate from a human donor who received a COVID-19 vaccine.

The genes are TRBV6-5 and TRBJ2-7, with D perhaps assigned TRBD1 or TRBD2 (5 bases each). The V gene lost 10 bases and the J gene lost 1 base, with 17 bases spanning the gap. The CDR3 consists of 14 residues. Germline V CDR1 and CDR2: MNHEY, SVGAGI. The CDR3 sequence is CATHSKGRSYEQYF. DNA of the CDR3: TGTGCCACCCACTCTAAGGGGAGATCCTACGAGCAGTACTTC.

This chain links TRBV27 with TRBJ2-1; 10 nucleotides agree with TRBD2. The CDR3 spans 16 residues. The germline V gene encodes CDR1 MNHEY and CDR2 SMNVEV (reference sequence). The ends lost 4 bases at V and 6 bases at J; junction bases unmatched: 9. As DNA, the CDR3 is TGTGCCAGCAGTTCCCCGAGCGGGAGGGCGGTCAATGAGCAGTTCTTC. Protein sequence: CASSSPSGRAVNEQFF.

This clone was counted a few times. The chain has TRBV28 and TRBJ1-2, with a tentative D call TRBD1 (6 bases). Germline lookup yields CDR1 MDHEN and CDR2 SYDVKM. The V gene lost 2 bases and the J gene lost 7 bases, with 14 bases spanning the gap. The CDR3 extends over 14 amino acids. The CDR3 DNA follows: TGTGCCAGCAGTTTAGGAGGACAGTCTGTTGGCTACACCTTC. Protein: CASSLGGQSVGYTF.

In DNA, the CDR3 is TGTGCCAGCAGCTTAGTTCTCCCCCAATCCCGCACAGATACGCAGTATTTT. It specifies CASSLVLPQSRTDTQYF. V is TRBV13 and J is TRBJ2-3; D is ambiguous. V lost 1 base, J lost 1 base, and 15 bases lay in between. The CDR3 length is 17 residues. The germline CDR1 and CDR2 sequences are PRHDT and FYEKMQ (reference sequence).

This clone came up once. This chain connects TRBV4-2 to TRBJ1-2, with TRBD1 matching 9 bases. CDR1 and CDR2 from the germline V gene are LGHNA and YNFKEQ. This CDR3 spans 15 amino acids. Germline trimming cut 1 base from V and 2 bases from J; bases unmatched to any gene: 2. The CDR3 region has the DNA TGTGCCAGCAGCCAAGCGGGGACAGGGAACTATGGCTACACCTTC. Protein sequence: CASSQAGTGNYGYTF.

The V gene is TRBV7-8, the J gene TRBJ2-1; 7 bases are shared with TRBD1. CDR1 is SGHVS, CDR2 FQNEAQ, per germline. The CDR3 loop spans 13 amino acids. After removal of 7 bases from V and 5 bases from J, the junction contained 5 bases not matched to a gene. The CDR3 is CASTMTGNNEQFF. CDR3 in DNA: TGTGCCAGCACCATGACAGGGAACAATGAGCAGTTCTTC. Combining the CDR3 with reference TRBV7-8 and TRBJ2-1 gives the whole variable domain GAGVSQSPRYKVAKRGQDVALRCDPISGHVSLFWYQQALGQGPEFLTYFQNEAQLDKSGLPSDRFFAERPEGSVSTLKIQRTQQEDSAVYLCASTMTGNNEQFFGPGTRLTVL.

The chain uses TRBV10-3 and TRBJ2-7, with TRBD1 matching over 10 bases. Germline V CDR1 and CDR2: ENHRY, SYGVKD. The CDR3 covers 15 residues. V lost 6 bases to trimming and J lost 1 base; unmatched junction nucleotides: 6. CDR3 sequence reads: CAIRMEDRGSYEQYF. The CDR3 coding sequence is TGTGCCATCAGGATGGAGGACAGGGGGTCCTACGAGCAGTACTTC.

This clone came up a few times. The chain employs TRBV7-9 and TRBJ2-5, with 9 bases aligning to TRBD2. V shed 8 bases, J shed 2 bases, and the junction held 6 bases outside the gene matches. Germline-derived CDR1 and CDR2 are SEHNR and FQNEAQ (reference sequence). The CDR3 sequence is 14 residues long. As DNA, the CDR3 is TGTGCCAGCTTCGGGCTAGCGGGGCAAGAGACCCAGTACTTC. Encoded protein: CASFGLAGQETQYF.

The gene calls are TRBV5-1 and TRBJ2-5; no firm D call. CDR1 and CDR2 (germline): SGHRS, YFSETQ. The V end was cut by 0 bases, the J end by 0 bases, with 9 bases between. The CDR3 extends over 15 amino acids. The CDR3 loop is CASSLVSLDQETQYF. In DNA, the CDR3 is TGCGCCAGCAGCTTGGTATCGTTGGACCAAGAGACCCAGTACTTC.

The genes are TRBV6-6 and TRBJ2-7; 7 bases fit TRBD1. The junction had 11 bases not matched to a gene; V was cut back by 7 bases and J by 5 bases. Germline V gene sequence: CDR1 MNHNY, CDR2 SVGAGI (reference sequence). The CDR3 is 14 amino acids. The CDR3 sequence: CASNPGTVRNEQYF. The CDR3 nucleotides are TGTGCCAGCAACCCCGGGACAGTACGAAACGAGCAGTACTTC.

The chain uses TRBV13 and TRBJ1-1; tentatively, D is TRBD1 (5 bases). Germline-derived CDR1 and CDR2 are PRHDT and FYEKMQ (reference sequence). The CDR3 covers 14 residues. Trimming removed 2 bases at V and 1 base at J, with 8 bases between. Written as DNA, the CDR3 is TGTGCCAGCAGCTTAAGGCAGGGGAACACTGAAGCTTTCTTT. Encoded protein: CASSLRQGNTEAFF.

This clone appeared a few times. CDR3 bases: TGCGCCAGCAGCTTGTTTCCCGGGGCCGATGAAAAACTGTTTTTT. Amino acids: CASSLFPGADEKLFF. The chain joins TRBV5-1 to TRBJ1-4; a possible D gene is TRBD1 (5 bases). Germline loops: CDR1 SGHRS, CDR2 YFSETQ. V dropped 1 base and J dropped 6 bases, with 13 bases sitting between them. The CDR3 runs to 15 residues.

The J gene is TRBJ2-7, the V gene TRBV2; D unresolved. This CDR3 is built from 13 residues. V was shortened by 2 bases and J by 2 bases, with 7 bases between the two germline ends. The germline V gene encodes CDR1 SNHLY and CDR2 FYNNEI. CDR3 sequence (DNA): TGTGCCAGCAGTGAAAGGTCAGCCTACGAGCAGTACTTC. Translated, it gives CASSERSAYEQYF.

The chain employs TRBV5-1 and TRBJ1-4, with 7 bases aligning to TRBD1. CDR3 size: 14 residues. Losses at the gene ends were 1 base for V and 8 bases for J; bases not matched to a gene: 5. Germline-derived CDR1 and CDR2 are SGHRS and YFSETQ. CDR3: CASSLTGTAEKLFF. The CDR3 coding sequence is TGCGCCAGCAGCTTGACGGGGACAGCGGAAAAACTGTTTTTT. Combining the CDR3 with reference TRBV5-1 and TRBJ1-4 gives the whole variable domain KAGVTQTPRYLIKTRGQQVTLSCSPISGHRSVSWYQQTPGQGLQFLFEYFSETQRNKGNFPGRFSGRQFSNSRSEMNVSTLELGDSALYLCASSLTGTAEKLFFGSGTQLSVL.

V and J are TRBV7-2 and TRBJ2-7, with TRBD2 matching over 10 bases. This CDR3 region has 15 residues. Looked up from germline, CDR1 is SGHTA and CDR2 is FQGNSA. V lost 5 bases, J lost 4 bases, and 8 bases stayed unmatched. The CDR3 sequence: CASSLTLTSGYEQYF. The DNA for the CDR3 is TGTGCCAGCAGCCTAACTCTGACTAGCGGGTACGAGCAGTACTTC.

The chain uses TRBV3-1 (or the pseudogene TRBV3-2) and TRBJ2-7; the D is unclear. The CDR3 is 13 residues long. V lost 1 base to trimming and J lost 3 bases, with 7 bases between them. The germline V gene encodes CDR1 LGHDT and CDR2 YNNKEL (reference sequence). The CDR3 region is CASSQGSYYEQYF. Written as DNA, the CDR3 is TGTGCCAGCAGCCAAGGTTCATACTACGAGCAGTACTTC.

The chain recombines TRBV2 with TRBJ1-2, with 7 bases fitting TRBD1. Germline V gene sequence: CDR1 SNHLY, CDR2 FYNNEI. With V trimmed by 7 bases and J by 7 bases, 9 bases remained unmatched. The CDR3 is 13 amino acids. CDR3 nucleotide sequence: TGTGCCAGCACCGCCAGGGGGGCTGGTGGCTACACCTTC. It translates to CASTARGAGGYTF. The variable domain in full, completed from reference TRBV2 and TRBJ1-2, reads EPEVTQTPSHQVTQMGQEVILRCVPISNHLYFYWYRQILGQKVEFLVSFYNNEISEKSEIFDDQFSVERPDGSNFTLKIRSTKLEDSAMYFCASTARGAGGYTFGSGTRLTVV.

V gene TRBV11-2 combines with J gene TRBJ1-1, with a possible D match to TRBD1 (6 bases). From germline, CDR1 is SGHAT and CDR2 FQNNGV. Deletions cut 1 base from V and 6 bases from J, with 12 bases between. The CDR3 is 14 amino acids. CDR3 sequence: CASSLVRGTSEAFF. The CDR3 bases are TGTGCCAGCAGCTTAGTCAGGGGTACCTCTGAAGCTTTCTTT.

The V gene is TRBV12-2, the J gene TRBJ2-1; TRBD2 is taken as the D call from the table, unchecked against the DNA. TRBV12-2 is a pseudogene. The CDR3 has 11 residues. CDR3 protein: CASRTGNEQFF. In nucleotides, the CDR3 is TGTGCAAGTCGCACCGGCAATGAGCAGTTCTTC.

The J gene is TRBJ1-2, the V gene TRBV13; D gene unclear. Germline V lookup: CDR1 PRHDT, CDR2 FYEKMQ (reference sequence). This CDR3 region has 18 residues. Trimming took 6 bases from V and 5 from J, leaving 28 bases between them. The CDR3, as DNA: TGTGCCAGCAGACTCGAACGGGAAAGGGCCACGGGCTATTATGGCTACACCTTC. Translating it yields CASRLERERATGYYGYTF.

The V and J genes are TRBV11-1 and TRBJ1-1; no definite D call. V lost 1 base and J 7 bases, leaving 16 bases between the germline ends. The CDR3 consists of 15 residues. Germline V gives CDR1 SGHAT, CDR2 FQDESV (reference sequence). CDR3 in DNA: TGTGCCAGCAGCTTAGGGGGATGGGCGCAGGATGAAGCTTTCTTT. Translating gives CASSLGGWAQDEAFF.

The chain has TRBV4-1 and TRBJ2-5, with TRBD1 matching 9 bases. V trimming: 3 bases; J trimming: 1 base; junction bases outside the gene matches: 3. The CDR3 sequence is 15 residues long. CDR1 is MGHRA and CDR2 is YSYEKL in the germline V gene. In nucleotides, the CDR3 is TGCGCCAGCAGCCACCGGGACAGGGCCCAAGAGACCCAGTACTTC. As protein: CASSHRDRAQETQYF.

This chain connects TRBV11-2 to TRBJ2-3; D perhaps matches TRBD2 (6 bases). Deletions cut 0 bases from V and 0 bases from J, with 10 bases between. The length of the CDR3 is 16 residues. Germline loops: CDR1 SGHAT, CDR2 FQNNGV. CDR3: CASSLDAGISTDTQYF. In DNA form, the CDR3 reads TGTGCCAGCAGCTTAGATGCGGGGATAAGCACAGATACGCAGTATTTT.

This chain uses TRBV2 with TRBJ2-3, with D maybe TRBD1 (6 bases). V lost 5 bases and J lost 2, with 17 bases in between. Germline loops: CDR1 SNHLY, CDR2 FYNNEI. The CDR3 covers 16 residues. The CDR3 DNA reads TGTGCCAGCAGTAAGGGGACAACTGGAAACACAGATACGCAGTATTTT. Its protein is CASSKGTTGNTDTQYF.

The chain is built from TRBV5-1 and TRBJ2-7; D call uncertain. Germline CDR1 SGHRS, CDR2 YFSETQ. The CDR3 contains 13 residues. Trimming removed 0 bases from V and 6 bases from J, with 10 bases in between. Here the CDR3 DNA reads TGCGCCAGCAGCTTGGATGGTAGATCCGAGCAGTACTTC. It translates to CASSLDGRSEQYF.

The J gene is TRBJ1-2, the V gene TRBV9; D might be TRBD1 (6 bases). Germline V gives CDR1 SGDLS, CDR2 YYNGEE. V shed 1 base and J shed 2 bases, with 9 bases lying between them. CDR3 length: 14 amino acids. CDR3 in DNA: TGTGCCAGCAGCGTAAGACAGGCGAACTATGGCTACACCTTC. Residues: CASSVRQANYGYTF.

The V gene is TRBV2, the J gene TRBJ2-5, with TRBD1 identical over 7 bases. Germline V gene lookup returns CDR1 SNHLY and CDR2 FYNNEI. V gave up 0 bases and J gave up 3 bases; unmatched junction bases: 25. This CDR3 contains 22 residues. The CDR3 bases are TGTGCCAGCAGTGAAGCGCTTCATTTCTGGGACAGCAACCCAAGGACGGAAGAGACCCAGTACTTC. Amino acid sequence: CASSEALHFWDSNPRTEETQYF.